Sequencing of this T cell receptor (beta chain) was carried out in a study of shared clonotypes between healthy human individuals. Broader study findings: Sharing across four donors was highest in naive CD4 (around 5%) and lowest in memory CD8 (approximately 0.4%). What limited the represented genetic and exposure-history diversity was the small number of donors.

V was pared by 5 bases and J by 9 bases, with 20 bases between. This CDR3 is built from 14 residues. Germline V lookup: CDR1 PRHDT, CDR2 FYEKMQ (reference sequence). TCRdb keeps only in-frame clones here, not all; method: immunoSEQ multiplex PCR. The sample has millions of clones; about 95% are singletons. This clone was counted many times. The antigen remains unidentified. The study enrolled healthy HIV-negative adults without recent acute infections or vaccinations as donors. The chain joins TRBV13 to TRBJ2-7; D gene uncertain. Sample: naive CD4+ T cells sorted from blood. Stated subset: CD45RA+ positively selected. The sequence was collected from a man aged 18 to 30 in good health. CDR3 region: CASSPFLGSGGQYF. CDR3 nucleotides: TGTGCCAGCAGCCCTTTTCTCGGATCCGGCGGGCAGTACTTC. Filled out from reference TRBV13 and TRBJ2-7, the complete variable domain reads AAGVIQSPRHLIKEKRETATLKCYPIPRHDTVYWYQQGPGQDPQFLISFYEKMQSDKGSIPDRFSAQQFSDYHSELNMSSLELGDSALYFCASSPFLGSGGQYFGPGTRLTVT.